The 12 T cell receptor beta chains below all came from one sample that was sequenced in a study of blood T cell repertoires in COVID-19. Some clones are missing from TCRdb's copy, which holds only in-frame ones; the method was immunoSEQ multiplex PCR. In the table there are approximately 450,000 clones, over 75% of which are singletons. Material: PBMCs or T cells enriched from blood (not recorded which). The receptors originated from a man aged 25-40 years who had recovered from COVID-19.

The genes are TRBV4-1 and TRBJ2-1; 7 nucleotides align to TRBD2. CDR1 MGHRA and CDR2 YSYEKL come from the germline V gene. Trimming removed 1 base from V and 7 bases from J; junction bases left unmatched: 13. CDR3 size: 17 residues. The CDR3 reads CASSQVPLEGGANEQFF. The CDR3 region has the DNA TGCGCCAGCAGCCAAGTTCCCCTCGAGGGAGGGGCTAATGAGCAGTTCTTC.

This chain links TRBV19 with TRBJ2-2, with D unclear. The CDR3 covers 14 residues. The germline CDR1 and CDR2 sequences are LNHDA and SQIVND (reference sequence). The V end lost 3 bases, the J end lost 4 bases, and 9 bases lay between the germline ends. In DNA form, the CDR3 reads TGTGCCAGTAGTATCGGTCCATTCACCGGGGAGCTGTTTTTT. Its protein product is CASSIGPFTGELFF.

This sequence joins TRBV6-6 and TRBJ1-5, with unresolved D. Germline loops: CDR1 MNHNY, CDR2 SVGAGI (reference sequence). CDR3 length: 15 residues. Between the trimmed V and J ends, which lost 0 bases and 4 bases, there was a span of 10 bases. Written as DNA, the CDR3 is TGTGCCAGCAGTTACTCGAGGCAGTGGAATCAGCCCCAGCATTTT. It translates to CASSYSRQWNQPQHF.

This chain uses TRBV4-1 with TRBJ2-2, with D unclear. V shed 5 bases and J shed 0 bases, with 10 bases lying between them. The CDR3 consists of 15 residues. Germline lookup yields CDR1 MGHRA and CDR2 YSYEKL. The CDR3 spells CASSSRFANTGELFF. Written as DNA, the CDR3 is TGCGCCAGCAGCTCGCGCTTCGCGAACACCGGGGAGCTGTTTTTT.

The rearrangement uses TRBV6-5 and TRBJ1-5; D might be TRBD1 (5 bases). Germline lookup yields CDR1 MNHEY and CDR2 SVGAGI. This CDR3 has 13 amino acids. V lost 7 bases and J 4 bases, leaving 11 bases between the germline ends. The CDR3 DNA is TGTGCCAGCAAAATGGGGGGGAATCAGCCCCAGCATTTT. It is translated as CASKMGGNQPQHF.

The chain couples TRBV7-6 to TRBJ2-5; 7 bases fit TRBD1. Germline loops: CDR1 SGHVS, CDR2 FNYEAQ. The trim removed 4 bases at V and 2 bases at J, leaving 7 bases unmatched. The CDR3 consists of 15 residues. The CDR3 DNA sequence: TGTGCCAGCAGCTCGGACAGGTTAAGACAAGAGACCCAGTACTTC. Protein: CASSSDRLRQETQYF.

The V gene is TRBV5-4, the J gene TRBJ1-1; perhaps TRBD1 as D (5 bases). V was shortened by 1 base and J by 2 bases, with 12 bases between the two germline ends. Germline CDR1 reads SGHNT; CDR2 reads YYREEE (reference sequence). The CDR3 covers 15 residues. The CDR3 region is CASSLPGIINTEAFF. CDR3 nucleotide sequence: TGTGCCAGCAGCTTGCCAGGGATTATTAACACTGAAGCTTTCTTT.

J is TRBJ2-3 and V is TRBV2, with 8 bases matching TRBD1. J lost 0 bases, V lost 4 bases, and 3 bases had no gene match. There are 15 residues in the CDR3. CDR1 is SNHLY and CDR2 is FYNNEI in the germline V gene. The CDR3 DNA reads TGTGCCAGCAGTGCAGACAGGGGAAGCACAGATACGCAGTATTTT. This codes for CASSADRGSTDTQYF.

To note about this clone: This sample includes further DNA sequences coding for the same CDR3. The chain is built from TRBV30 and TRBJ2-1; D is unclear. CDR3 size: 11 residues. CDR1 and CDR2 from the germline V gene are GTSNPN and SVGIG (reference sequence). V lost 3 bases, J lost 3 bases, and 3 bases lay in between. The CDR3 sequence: CAWSGYNEQFF. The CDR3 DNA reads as TGTGCCTGGAGCGGCTACAATGAGCAGTTCTTC.

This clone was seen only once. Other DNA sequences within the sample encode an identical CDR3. CDR3 in amino acids: CASSGRGQGEQYF. The CDR3 DNA reads TGTGCCAGCAGTGGCAGGGGGCAGGGCGAGCAGTACTTC. The chain employs TRBV2 and TRBJ2-7; 8 bases are a match to TRBD1. This CDR3 comprises 13 residues. Germline values: CDR1 SNHLY, CDR2 FYNNEI. J gave up 6 bases and V 4 bases, and 5 bases lay outside the gene matches.

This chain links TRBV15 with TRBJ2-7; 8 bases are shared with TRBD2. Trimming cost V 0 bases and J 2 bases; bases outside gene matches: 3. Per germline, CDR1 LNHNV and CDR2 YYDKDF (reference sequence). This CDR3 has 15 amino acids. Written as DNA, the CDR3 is TGTGCCACCAGCAGAGATGGTAGCGGGACCTACGAGCAGTACTTC. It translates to CATSRDGSGTYEQYF.

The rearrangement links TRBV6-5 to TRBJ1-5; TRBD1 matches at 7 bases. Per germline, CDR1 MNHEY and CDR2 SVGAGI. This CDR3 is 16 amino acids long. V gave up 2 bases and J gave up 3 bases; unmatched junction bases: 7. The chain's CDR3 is CASSYGQVLFNQPQHF. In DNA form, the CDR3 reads TGTGCCAGCAGTTACGGACAGGTACTTTTCAATCAGCCCCAGCATTTT.